A single TCR beta chain is shown here with its context. Antigen: not known. V lost 3 bases and J 5 bases, leaving 16 bases between the germline ends. Germline lookup yields CDR1 SGHTA and CDR2 FQGTGA. The CDR3 has 15 residues. The data were obtained in a study of cytomegalovirus exposure and HLA in healthy donors. Looking at the study overall: As an earlier analysis found, 150 million to 200 million T cells yielded about 120 million unique TCR beta sequences.

Study-wide results and caveats: In a later analysis, V- and J-gene trimming of beta chains associated with a DCLRE1C missense variant, replicated independently. Cytomegalovirus association was assigned to around 150 TCR beta chains. It emerged from a later analysis that several of the most significant clusters appeared to be linked to common viral pathogens.

The study ran its PCR with 60 Vbeta and 13 Jbeta primers. Data came from immunoSEQ multiplex PCR; TCRdb stores just in-frame clones and leaves some out. The sample totals around 150,000 clones. The gene calls are TRBV7-3 and TRBJ1-1; unclear D gene. Sequencing used PBMCs. The receptor was derived from a woman in her sixties or seventies in good health and CMV-seronegative. CDR3 DNA: TGTGCCAGCAGCTTGTCTGTGACTTTACGGACTGAAGCTTTCTTT. It translates to CASSLSVTLRTEAFF.